This T cell receptor (beta chain) was identified during a study of T-cell reconstitution after alpha-beta-depleted transplantation in children (dated by TCRdb to the mid-2010s). The study in broad terms: T-cell immune reconstitution after TCRalphabeta/CD19-depleted allogeneic hematopoietic cell transplantation in children was quantitatively tracked in the study by means of TCR repertoire profiling.

The label giving this sample's treatment or condition can be read as: allogeneic hematopoietic cell transplantation with graft depleted of TCRalphabeta T cells and CD19 B cells. Transplant recipients were children who received TCRalphabeta/CD19-depleted allogeneic hematopoietic cell grafts. What the authors observed across the whole study: The frequencies of hyperexpanded clones fell over the following months, and after one year, T-cell counts and TCRbeta diversity were mostly attributed to newly produced T cells. In some patients, high TCRbeta diversity at day 60 was attributed to recipient T cells and intrathymic progenitors that had survived conditioning. About two months after transplant, the apparently early recovery of alphabetaT-cell counts reportedly depended on just several hundred clones that had expanded rapidly and came from non-depleted graft cells.

This clonotype was seen ten or more times. Its antigen is currently not known. No quality values exist for individual bases; no much larger clone is one base distant. Libraries were prepared through PCR. The listed sequencing device is Illumina HiSeq 2500. Molecular barcoding was employed in the preparation of TCR libraries, with unique molecular identifiers being used to normalize TCRbeta repertoire quantification. TCRdb passed the public sequencing reads through fastp at Q25 and MiXCR, retaining productive beta sequences. All rows with the same CDR3 protein become a single entry with the most common DNA and genes. The sample table shows fewer than 150,000 distinct CDR3 sequences, and 23% are seen once. Roughly 10% of the sample is in the top ten clones. The clonotype comes from a male patient aged 2-15 years who had a stem cell transplant for chronic granulomatous disease, so the T cells may come from the graft donor. The starting material was PBMCs, mostly from graft donor cells, obtained 180 days after TCRalphabeta/CD19-depleted stem cell transplant.

The CDR3 reads as follows: CASSQGAGNTIYF. The nucleotides read TGTGCCAGCAGCCAGGGGGCTGGAAACACCATATATTTT. Recombination linked TRBV3-1 to TRBJ1-3; the D region possibly corresponds to TRBD1 (5 bases align). The CDR3, from cysteine to phenylalanine, totals 13 residues. Left in the record is the CDR3 DNA by itself, 39 bases read in frame from the first base. CDR1 is given as LGHDT and CDR2 as YNNKEL, both from the germline V gene (reference sequence). V is cut by 3 bases and J by 2 bases, and the space between the germline ends is 5 bases.